Listed below are T cell receptor beta chains from one sample, sequenced in a study of blood T cell repertoires in COVID-19. Profiled with immunoSEQ multiplex PCR; TCRdb holds only in-frame clones, not every one. The sample includes 240,000 or so clones, around 83% of them seen just once. Specimen: peripheral blood. The receptors were gathered from a woman of 80 years or more with acute or convalescent COVID-19. CDR3s include the opening cysteine and the closing phenylalanine or tryptophan.

CDR3,V,J
CASSPGQGGEQYF,TRBV12-3/TRBV12-4,TRBJ2-7
CASSLEGAYEQYF,TRBV7-2,TRBJ2-7
CASSHPGGPEQPQHF,TRBV2,TRBJ1-5
CASSLSLAGGYGELFF,TRBV7-3,TRBJ2-2
CASSVSRTAIYGYTF,TRBV9,TRBJ1-2
CASTQGGSGNTIYF,TRBV5-1,TRBJ1-3
CASSPKTGLEGELFF,TRBV18,TRBJ2-2
CASSPDKSGGYTF,TRBV7-2,TRBJ1-2
CASSLGGRETEAFF,TRBV5-1,TRBJ1-1
CASTSMETQYF,TRBV5-1,TRBJ2-5
CAWSGRRLGGQETQYF,TRBV30,TRBJ2-5
CASSSTGGINYGYTF,TRBV7-2,TRBJ1-2
CASSQRGRVWDTQYF,TRBV3-1/TRBV3-2,TRBJ2-3
CSASGETQHF,TRBV20-1,TRBJ1-5
CASSRTSGGYTNTGELFF,TRBV2,TRBJ2-2
CASSQVGPYEQYF,TRBV4-2,TRBJ2-7
CASSPSSGNTIYF,TRBV11-3,TRBJ1-3
CASSEGHRTNQPQHF,TRBV6-1,TRBJ1-5
CASRDGAYNEQFF,TRBV5-1,TRBJ2-1